Many counts were recorded for the clone carrying this T cell receptor (beta chain). The antigen is undetermined. The authors built TCR beta libraries using iRepertoire HTBI primers and Arm-PCR of CDR3 regions. TCRdb reprocessed the multiplex PCR reads with MiXCR, giving one entry per CDR3 protein. Of 350,000 to 450,000 distinct CDR3 sequences listed, over 12% are singletons. The time point here: newly diagnosed GD, antithyroid drugs for less than 3 months. The TCR library was prepared using RNA isolated from PBMCs. From germline, CDR1 is DFQATT and CDR2 SNEGSKA (reference sequence). J was trimmed by 2 bases and V by 6 bases; bases with no gene match: 10. The length of the CDR3 is 16 residues. This entry belongs to a study of regulatory T cells in long-lasting Graves disease. Study-wide context: Newly diagnosed Graves' patients had taken antithyroid drugs under 3 months. Study-wide findings and caveats: Graves' patients with persistent disease showed TCR diversity lower than patients newly diagnosed. It was in persistent disease that TRBV28, TRBJ1-2 and TRBJ2-5 were favored.

The sample was also reused in another study, on T cells in Graves' hyperthyroidism and ophthalmopathy.

The receptor was isolated from a woman aged 40 to 55 with Graves disease. The chain uses TRBV20-1 and TRBJ2-1; 10 nucleotides align to TRBD1. The sample consisted of peripheral blood mononuclear cells (PBMCs), taken at new diagnosis, from a patient treated with antithyroid drugs. The CDR3 DNA reads as TGCAGTGCCCCGAGCCGACAGGGGGCGGCCTACAATGAGCAGTTCTTC. It is translated as CSAPSRQGAAYNEQFF.